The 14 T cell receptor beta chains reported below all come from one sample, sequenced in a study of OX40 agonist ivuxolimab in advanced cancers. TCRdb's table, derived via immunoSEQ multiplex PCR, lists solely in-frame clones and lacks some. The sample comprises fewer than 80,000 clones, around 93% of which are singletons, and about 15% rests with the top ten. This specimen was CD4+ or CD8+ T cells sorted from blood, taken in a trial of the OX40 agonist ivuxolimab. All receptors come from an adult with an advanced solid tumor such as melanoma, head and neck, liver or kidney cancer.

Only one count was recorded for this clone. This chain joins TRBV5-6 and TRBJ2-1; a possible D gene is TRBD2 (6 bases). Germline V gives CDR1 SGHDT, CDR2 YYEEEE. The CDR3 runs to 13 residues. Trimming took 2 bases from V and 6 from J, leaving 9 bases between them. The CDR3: CASSFGTSNEQFF. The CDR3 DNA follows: TGTGCCAGCAGCTTTGGGACTTCCAATGAGCAGTTCTTC.

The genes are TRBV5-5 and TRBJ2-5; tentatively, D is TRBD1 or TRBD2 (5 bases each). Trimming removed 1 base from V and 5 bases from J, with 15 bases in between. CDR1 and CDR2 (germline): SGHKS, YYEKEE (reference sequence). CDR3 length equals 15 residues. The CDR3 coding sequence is TGTGCCAGCAGCTTGACTTCGGGGCCGGGGGAGACCCAGTACTTC. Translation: CASSLTSGPGETQYF.

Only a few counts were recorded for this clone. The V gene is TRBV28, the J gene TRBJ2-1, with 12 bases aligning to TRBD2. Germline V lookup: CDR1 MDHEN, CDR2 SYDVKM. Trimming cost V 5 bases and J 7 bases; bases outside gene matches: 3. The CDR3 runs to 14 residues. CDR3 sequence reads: CASSPLAGGNEQFF. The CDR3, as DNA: TGTGCCAGCAGTCCTCTAGCGGGAGGGAATGAGCAGTTCTTC.

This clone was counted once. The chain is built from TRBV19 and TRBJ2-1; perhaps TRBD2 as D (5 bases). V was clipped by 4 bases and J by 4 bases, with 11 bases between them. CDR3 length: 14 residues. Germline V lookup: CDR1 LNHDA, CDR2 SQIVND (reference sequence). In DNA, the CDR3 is TGTGCCAGTAGTAGGAGCGGACGTTACAATGAGCAGTTCTTC. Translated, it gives CASSRSGRYNEQFF.

CDR3 protein: CASSQRTGGTYEQYF. In DNA, the CDR3 is TGCGCCAGCAGCCAACGGACAGGGGGGACCTACGAGCAGTACTTC. This chain links TRBV4-3 with TRBJ2-7; 10 bases are a match to TRBD1. The CDR3 is made up of 15 amino acids. Unmatched junction bases numbered 3, after V lost 2 bases and J lost 2 bases. CDR1 is LGHNA and CDR2 is YSLEER in the germline V gene.

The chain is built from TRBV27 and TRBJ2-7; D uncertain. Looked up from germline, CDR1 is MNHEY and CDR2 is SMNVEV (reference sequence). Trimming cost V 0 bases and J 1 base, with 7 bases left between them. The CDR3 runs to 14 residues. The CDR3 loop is CASSLSAESYEQYF. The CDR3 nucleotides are TGTGCCAGCAGTTTATCTGCAGAGTCCTACGAGCAGTACTTC.

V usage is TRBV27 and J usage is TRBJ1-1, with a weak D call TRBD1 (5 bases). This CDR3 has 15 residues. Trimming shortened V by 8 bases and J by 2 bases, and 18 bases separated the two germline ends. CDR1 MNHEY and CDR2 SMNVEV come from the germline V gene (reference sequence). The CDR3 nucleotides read TGTGCCAGCCAAGAAGGATATGGGACCAACACTGAAGCTTTCTTT. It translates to CASQEGYGTNTEAFF.

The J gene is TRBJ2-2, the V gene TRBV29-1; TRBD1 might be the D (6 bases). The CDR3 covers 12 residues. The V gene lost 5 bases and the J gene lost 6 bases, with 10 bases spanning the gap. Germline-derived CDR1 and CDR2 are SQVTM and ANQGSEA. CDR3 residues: CSVIQGSGELFF. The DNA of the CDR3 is TGCAGCGTTATACAGGGATCCGGGGAGCTGTTTTTT.

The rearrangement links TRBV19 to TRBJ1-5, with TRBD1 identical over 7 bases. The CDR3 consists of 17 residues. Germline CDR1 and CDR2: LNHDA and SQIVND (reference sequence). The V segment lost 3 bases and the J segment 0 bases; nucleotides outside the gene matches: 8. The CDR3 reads CASSILQGFPSNQPQHF. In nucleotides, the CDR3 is TGTGCCAGTAGTATCCTACAGGGGTTCCCTAGCAATCAGCCCCAGCATTTT.

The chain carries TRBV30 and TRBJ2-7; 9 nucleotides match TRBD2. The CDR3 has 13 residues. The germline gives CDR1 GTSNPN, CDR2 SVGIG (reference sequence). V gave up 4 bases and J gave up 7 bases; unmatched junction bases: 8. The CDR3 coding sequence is TGTGCCTGGACCGCTAGCGGGAAGGGTGAGCAGTACTTC. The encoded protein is CAWTASGKGEQYF.

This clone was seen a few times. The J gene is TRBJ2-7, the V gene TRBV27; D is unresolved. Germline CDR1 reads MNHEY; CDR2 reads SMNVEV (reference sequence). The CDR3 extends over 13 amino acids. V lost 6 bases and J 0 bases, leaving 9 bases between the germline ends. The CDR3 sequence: CASRPTASYEQYF. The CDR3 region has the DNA TGTGCCAGCAGGCCGACCGCCTCCTACGAGCAGTACTTC.

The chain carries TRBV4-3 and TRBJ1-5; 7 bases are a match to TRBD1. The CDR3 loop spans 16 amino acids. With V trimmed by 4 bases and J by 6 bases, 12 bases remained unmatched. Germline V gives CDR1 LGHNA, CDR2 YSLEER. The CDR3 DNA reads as TGCGCCAGCAGCCCGGGGGTCGAGGGGGCCGGTCAGCCCCAGCATTTT. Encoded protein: CASSPGVEGAGQPQHF.

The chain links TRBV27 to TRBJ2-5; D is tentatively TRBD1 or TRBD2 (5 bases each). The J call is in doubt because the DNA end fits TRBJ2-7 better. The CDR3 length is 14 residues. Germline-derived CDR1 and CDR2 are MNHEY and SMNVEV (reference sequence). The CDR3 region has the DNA TGTGCCAGCAGCCGGGACGGCCCCTCCTACGAGCAGTACTTC. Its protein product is CASSRDGPSYEQYF.

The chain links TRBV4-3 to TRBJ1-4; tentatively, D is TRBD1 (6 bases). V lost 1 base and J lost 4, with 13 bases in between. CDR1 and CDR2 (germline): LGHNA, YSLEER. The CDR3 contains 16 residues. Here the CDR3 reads CASSQGLQGNNEKLFF. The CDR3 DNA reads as TGCGCCAGCAGCCAAGGATTACAGGGTAATAATGAAAAACTGTTTTTT.